What follows is one T cell receptor beta chain and its context. Repertoires were generated with immunoSEQ multiplex PCR, while TCRdb's copy carries only in-frame clones and drops some. Altogether tens of thousands of clones are present, roughly 90% being singletons, with the ten largest covering about 2.4%. This sample is drawn from a study of OX40 agonist ivuxolimab in advanced cancers. This CDR3 has 12 residues. Per the germline V gene, CDR1 is MNHEY and CDR2 is SVGAGI. The V gene lost 4 bases and the J gene lost 4 bases, with 7 bases spanning the gap. The genes are TRBV6-5 and TRBJ2-5; TRBD2 might be the D (5 bases). The sample here was CD4+ or CD8+ T cells sorted from blood, taken in a trial of the OX40 agonist ivuxolimab. The sequence derives from an adult with an advanced solid tumor such as melanoma, head and neck, liver or kidney cancer. CDR3 residues: CASSLAGETQYF. The CDR3, as DNA: TGTGCCAGCAGTTTGGCGGGAGAGACCCAGTACTTC.